Shown below are 5 T cell receptor beta chains from a single sample sequenced in a study of Ad26.COV2.S vaccination and SARS-CoV-2 variants. Profiled with immunoSEQ multiplex PCR; TCRdb holds only in-frame clones, not every one. This sample has around 450,000 clones, with roughly 88% found just once. Treatment defined: roughly 18 received Ad26.COV2.S at low or high dose, single or two shots; 5 received placebo; per-sample allocation not given. Vaccine and placebo recipients were sampled on day 63 after the first injection. The sample consisted of peripheral blood, taken in a trial of Ad26.COV2.S vaccine versus placebo. These receptors all stem from a person between 18 and 60 years old who received the Ad26.COV2.S COVID-19 vaccine or a placebo.

The chain is built from TRBV10-3 and TRBJ2-7; a possible D gene is TRBD2 (6 bases). Trimming left V 4 bases short and J 0 bases short, with 13 bases between. The CDR3 runs to 15 residues. The germline V gene encodes CDR1 ENHRY and CDR2 SYGVKD. CDR3 coding DNA: TGTGCCATCAGTGTTTGGACTATAAACTCCTACGAGCAGTACTTC. Translating gives CAISVWTINSYEQYF.

The rearrangement joins TRBV19 to TRBJ2-1, with TRBD2 matching over 10 bases. Trimming at V came to 5 bases and at J to 1 base, leaving 11 bases not matched to a gene. The germline gives CDR1 LNHDA, CDR2 SQIVND (reference sequence). This CDR3 contains 18 residues. The CDR3 nucleotides are TGTGCCAGTAGTCCCTTCCTCGGACTAGCGGAATCCTACAATGAGCAGTTCTTC. It codes for CASSPFLGLAESYNEQFF.

Details on this clone: Other DNA sequences within the sample encode an identical CDR3. This chain links TRBV28 with TRBJ2-7; 10 bases fit TRBD2. The J segment lost 7 bases and the V segment lost 6 bases, leaving 9 bases of the junction unmatched. Germline V gene data show CDR1 as MDHEN and CDR2 as SYDVKM. This CDR3 is 14 amino acids long. The CDR3 DNA follows: TGTGCCAGCAGAGCGGGAGGGCCTGTGGGGGAGCAGTACTTC. Translated, it gives CASRAGGPVGEQYF.

The chain links TRBV27 to TRBJ1-3, with D uncertain. V lost 2 bases and J 4 bases, leaving 15 bases between the germline ends. The CDR3 has 16 amino acids. Germline CDR1 is MNHEY and CDR2 is SMNVEV (reference sequence). The CDR3 sequence is CASSLTPPGGGNTIYF. In DNA form, the CDR3 reads TGTGCCAGCAGTTTAACTCCCCCGGGAGGAGGAAACACCATATATTTT.

The chain carries TRBV5-1 and TRBJ2-5, with D perhaps assigned TRBD1 or TRBD2 (5 bases each). The CDR3 covers 13 residues. Germline V lookup: CDR1 SGHRS, CDR2 YFSETQ. With 9 bases removed from V and 3 bases from J, the gap between germline ends came to 15 bases. CDR3 sequence: CATGTGPEETQYF. In DNA, the CDR3 is TGCGCCACCGGGACGGGGCCGGAAGAGACCCAGTACTTC.